These 2 T cell receptor beta chains originate from one sample sequenced in a study of T cells in Graves' hyperthyroidism and ophthalmopathy. Researchers took RNA transcripts and amplified the TCR beta CDR3 regions from them. When the TCR CDR3 underwent first-round RT-PCR, the HTBI primer set was used. TCRdb called the multiplex PCR reads again in MiXCR, with one record for every CDR3 protein. The table records almost 350,000 distinct CDR3 sequences, about a sixth of them present only once. The sample taken for sequencing was blood. These TCRs come from a woman aged 40 to 50 with Graves' ophthalmopathy.

This clonotype was counted at least ten times. The chain is built from TRBV29-1 and TRBJ1-2; TRBD1 might be the D (6 bases). Germline CDR1 is SQVTM and CDR2 is ANQGSEA. The CDR3 has 13 amino acids. Trimming removed 6 bases from V and 6 bases from J, with 17 bases in between. The CDR3 coding sequence is TGCAGCGTAGACGACAGGATTAGAGATGGCTACACCTTC. It translates to CSVDDRIRDGYTF. The entire variable domain, with the rest obtained from reference TRBV29-1 and TRBJ1-2, is as follows: SAVISQKPSRDICQRGTSLTIQCQVDSQVTMMFWYRQQPGQSLTLIATANQGSEATYESGFVIDKFPISRPNLTFSTLTVSNMSPEDSSIYLCSVDDRIRDGYTFGSGTRLTVV.

The V and J genes are TRBV4-1 and TRBJ2-7; D remains unclear. Trimming cost V 5 bases and J 0 bases, with 14 bases left between them. Germline-derived CDR1 and CDR2 are MGHRA and YSYEKL. The length of the CDR3 is 15 residues. For the CDR3, the DNA is TGCGCCAGCAGCGCTGGCGACGGATTCTCCTACGAGCAGTACTTC. It specifies CASSAGDGFSYEQYF.